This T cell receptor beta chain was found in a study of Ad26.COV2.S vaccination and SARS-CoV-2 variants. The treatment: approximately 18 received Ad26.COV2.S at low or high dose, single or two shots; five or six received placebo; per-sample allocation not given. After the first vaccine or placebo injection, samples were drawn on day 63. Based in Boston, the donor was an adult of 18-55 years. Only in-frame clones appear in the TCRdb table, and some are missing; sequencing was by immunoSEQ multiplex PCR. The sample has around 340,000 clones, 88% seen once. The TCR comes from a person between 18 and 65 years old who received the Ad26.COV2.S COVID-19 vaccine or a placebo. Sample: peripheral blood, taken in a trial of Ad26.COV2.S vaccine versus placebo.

The CDR3, as DNA: TGTGCCAGCAGCGTAGCTCCGGGGGAGACTGAAGCTTTCTTT. Its translation is CASSVAPGETEAFF. The chain couples TRBV9 to TRBJ1-1; D is perhaps TRBD1 (5 bases). Germline V lookup: CDR1 SGDLS, CDR2 YYNGEE. Trimming removed 0 bases from V and 5 bases from J, with 11 bases in between. The CDR3 sequence is 14 residues long. The whole variable domain, filled in from reference TRBV9 and TRBJ1-1, reads DSGVTQTPKHLITATGQRVTLRCSPRSGDLSVYWYQQSLDQGLQFLIQYYNGEERAKGNILERFSAQQFPDLHSELNLSSLELGDSALYFCASSVAPGETEAFFGQGTRLTVV.